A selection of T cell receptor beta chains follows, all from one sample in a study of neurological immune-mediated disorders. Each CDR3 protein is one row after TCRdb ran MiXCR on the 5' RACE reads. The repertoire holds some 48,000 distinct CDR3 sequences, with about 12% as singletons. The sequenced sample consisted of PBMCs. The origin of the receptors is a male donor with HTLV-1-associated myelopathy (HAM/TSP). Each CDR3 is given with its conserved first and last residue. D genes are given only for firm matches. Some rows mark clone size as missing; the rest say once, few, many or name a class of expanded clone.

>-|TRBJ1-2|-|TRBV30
CAWSFRVYYGYTF
TGTGCCTGGAGTTTTAGGGTCTACTATGGCTACACCTTC
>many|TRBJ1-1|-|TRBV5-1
CASSLGSQGLNTEAFF
TGCGCCAGCAGCTTGGGTTCGCAGGGACTGAACACTGAAGCTTTCTTT
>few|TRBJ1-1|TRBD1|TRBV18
CASSPRRDRANEHQF
TGTGCCAGCTCACCACGCCGGGACAGGGCGAACGAGCACCAATTT
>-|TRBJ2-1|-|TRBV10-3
CAISESGSDALYNEKFF
TGTGCCATCAGTGAGTCGGGCAGCGACGCCCTTTACAATGAGAAGTTCTTC
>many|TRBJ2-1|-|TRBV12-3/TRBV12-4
CASRRTAYNEQFF
TGTGCCAGCAGGAGGACTGCCTACAATGAGCAGTTCTTC
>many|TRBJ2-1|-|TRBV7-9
CASSLAARGDWNEQFF
TGTGCCAGCAGCTTAGCGGCCAGGGGGGACTGGAATGAGCAGTTCTTC
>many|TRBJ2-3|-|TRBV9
CASSVVVGGAGDTQYF
TGTGCCAGCAGCGTAGTCGTCGGCGGGGCGGGGGATACGCAGTATTTT
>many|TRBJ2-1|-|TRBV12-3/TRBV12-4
CASSLSDGIEQFF
TGTGCCAGCAGTTTAAGTGACGGCATCGAGCAGTTCTTC
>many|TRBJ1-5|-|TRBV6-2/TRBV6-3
CASINEANGAQPQHF
TGTGCCAGCATCAACGAAGCTAACGGGGCTCAGCCCCAGCATTTT
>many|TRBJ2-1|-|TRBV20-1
CSAPVKAYNEQFF
TGCAGTGCTCCAGTAAAAGCCTACAATGAGCAGTTCTTC
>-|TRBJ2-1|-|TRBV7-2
CASRPSRELGYNEHFF
TGTGCCAGCAGACCTAGCAGGGAGCTTGGGTACAATGAGCACTTCTTC
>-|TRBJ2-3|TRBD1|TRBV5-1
CASKAGGADTQYF
TGCGCCAGCAAAGCAGGGGGCGCGGATACGCAGTATTTT
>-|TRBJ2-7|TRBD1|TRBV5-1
CASSLAGTGGSYEQYF
TGCGCCAGCAGCTTGGCCGGGACAGGGGGATCCTACGAGCAGTACTTC
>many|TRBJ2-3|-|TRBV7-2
CASSLLGKWDTDTQYF
TGTGCCAGCAGCTTATTGGGGAAATGGGACACAGATACGCAGTATTTT
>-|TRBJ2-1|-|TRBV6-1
CASTRYGGGSYNVQFF
TGTGCCAGCACTCGATATGGTGGGGGCTCCTACAATGTGCAGTTCTTC
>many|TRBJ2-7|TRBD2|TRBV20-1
CSASGGADSHPYEQYF
TGCAGTGCTAGCGGGGGGGCAGATTCCCACCCCTACGAGCAGTACTTC
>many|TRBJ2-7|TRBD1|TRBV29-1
CSVADRGQAKISYEQYF
TGCAGCGTCGCGGACAGGGGGCAAGCTAAGATCTCCTACGAGCAGTACTTC
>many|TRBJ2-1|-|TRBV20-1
CSAREGGPGEQFF
TGCAGTGCTAGAGAGGGCGGCCCGGGAGAGCAGTTCTTC
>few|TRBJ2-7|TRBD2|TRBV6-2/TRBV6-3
CASSYYGTTAYEQYF
TGTGCCAGCAGTTACTATGGGACTACGGCCTACGAGCAGTACTTC
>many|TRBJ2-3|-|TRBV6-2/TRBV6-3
CASSYIGIAADTQYF
TGTGCCAGCAGTTACATTGGGATAGCGGCAGATACGCAGTATTTT
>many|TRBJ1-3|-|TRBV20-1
CSASQQGPGNTIYF
TGCAGTGCTAGTCAACAGGGCCCTGGAAACACCATATATTTT
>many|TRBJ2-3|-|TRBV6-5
CASSSVSFSGGFADTQYF
TGTGCCAGCAGTTCCGTAAGCTTTAGTGGGGGATTTGCAGATACGCAGTATTTT
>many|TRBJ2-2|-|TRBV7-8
CASSLKPIPSAGELFF
TGTGCCAGCAGCTTAAAGCCCATTCCTAGCGCCGGGGAGCTGTTTTTT
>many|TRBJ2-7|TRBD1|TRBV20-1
CSARHRGSSYEQYF
TGCAGTGCTAGGCACAGGGGAAGCTCCTACGAGCAGTACTTC
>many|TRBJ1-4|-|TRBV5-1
CASSLREANEKLFF
TGCGCCAGCAGCTTGAGGGAGGCTAATGAAAAACTGTTTTTT
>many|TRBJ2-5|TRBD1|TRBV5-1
CASSLTGTGEETQYF
TGCGCCAGCAGCTTAACCGGGACAGGGGAAGAGACCCAGTACTTC
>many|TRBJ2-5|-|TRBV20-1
CSATRGETQYF
TGCAGTGCCACCCGGGGGGAGACCCAGTACTTC
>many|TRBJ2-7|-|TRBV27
CASSPSQGSTYEQYF
TGTGCCAGCAGTCCTTCACAGGGCTCAACCTACGAGCAGTACTTC
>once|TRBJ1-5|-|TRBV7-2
CASSLEGQQAGGQTQHF
TGTGCCAGCAGCTTAGAGGGCCAACAGGCGGGGGGTCAGACCCAGCATTTT
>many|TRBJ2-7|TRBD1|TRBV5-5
CASSARRDSPVYF
TGTGCCAGCAGCGCGCGCCGGGACAGCCCAGTGTACTTC
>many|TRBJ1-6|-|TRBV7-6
CASSLLGHNNSPLHF
TGTGCCAGCAGCTTATTGGGACACAATAATTCACCCCTCCACTTT
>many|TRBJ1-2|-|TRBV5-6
CASSPGTAARGYTF
TGTGCCAGCAGCCCTGGCACGGCAGCAAGAGGCTACACCTTC
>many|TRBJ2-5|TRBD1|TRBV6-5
CASKLDRVLETQYF
TGTGCCAGCAAACTAGACAGGGTCTTGGAGACCCAGTACTTC
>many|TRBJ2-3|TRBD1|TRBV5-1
CASSFQGAADTQYF
TGCGCCAGCAGCTTCCAGGGGGCCGCAGATACGCAGTATTTT
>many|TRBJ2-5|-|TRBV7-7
CASSLQGGTGTQYF
TGTGCCAGCAGCTTACAGGGGGGGACGGGGACCCAGTACTTC
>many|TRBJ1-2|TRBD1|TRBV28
CASTLTGIGGYTF
TGTGCCAGCACCTTGACAGGGATTGGTGGCTACACCTTC
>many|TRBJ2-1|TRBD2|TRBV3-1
CASSQGTSGVREQFF
TGTGCCAGCAGCCAAGGGACTAGCGGGGTACGTGAGCAGTTCTTC
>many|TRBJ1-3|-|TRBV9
CASSVGGGRLSGNTIYF
TGTGCCAGCAGCGTAGGAGGGGGGCGCCTCTCTGGAAACACCATATATTTT
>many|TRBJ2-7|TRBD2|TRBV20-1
CSARGLAGGSTYEQYF
TGCAGTGCTAGAGGGCTAGCGGGGGGATCAACCTACGAGCAGTACTTC
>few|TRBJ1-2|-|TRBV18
CASSSNGANYGYTF
TGTGCCAGCTCATCTAACGGAGCTAACTATGGCTACACCTTC
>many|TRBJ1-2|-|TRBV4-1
CASSQDPLLYYGYTF
TGCGCCAGCAGCCAAGACCCCCTACTTTACTATGGCTACACCTTC
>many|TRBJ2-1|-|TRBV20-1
CSANTRVDEQFF
TGCAGTGCTAATACCCGAGTCGATGAGCAGTTCTTC
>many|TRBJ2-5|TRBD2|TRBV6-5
CASSYGTSYETQYF
TGTGCCAGCAGTTACGGGACTAGCTATGAGACCCAGTACTTC
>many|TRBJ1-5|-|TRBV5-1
CASTLAGSYQPQHF
TGCGCCAGCACCCTGGCGGGTAGCTATCAGCCCCAGCATTTT
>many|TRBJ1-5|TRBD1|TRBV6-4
CASSAGRDRGLKSNQPQHF
TGTGCCAGCAGTGCGGGTCGGGACAGGGGGCTTAAGAGCAATCAGCCCCAGCATTTT
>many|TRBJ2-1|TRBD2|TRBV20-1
CSATLAGGVYNEQFF
TGCAGTGCCACCCTCGCCGGGGGGGTCTACAATGAGCAGTTCTTC
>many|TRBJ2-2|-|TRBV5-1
CASSGAGYPSGELFF
TGCGCCAGCAGCGGGGCGGGGTACCCCTCCGGGGAGCTGTTTTTT
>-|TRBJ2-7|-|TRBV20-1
CSARGPGVGTGDEQYF
TGCAGTGCTAGAGGTCCCGGCGTGGGCACCGGGGACGAGCAGTACTTC
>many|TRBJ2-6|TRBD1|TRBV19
CASWTGLSGANVLTF
TGTGCCAGTTGGACAGGGCTCTCTGGGGCCAACGTCCTGACTTTC
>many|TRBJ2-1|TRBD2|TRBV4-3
CASSQEVAGATYNEQFF
TGCGCCAGCAGCCAAGAGGTAGCGGGGGCGACCTACAATGAGCAGTTCTTC
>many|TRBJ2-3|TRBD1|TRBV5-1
CASSPRTGATDTQYF
TGCGCCAGCAGCCCAAGGACAGGGGCCACAGATACGCAGTATTTT
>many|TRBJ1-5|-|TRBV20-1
CSARGGRGTRPQHF
TGCAGTGCAAGAGGGGGGCGAGGGACGAGGCCCCAGCATTTT
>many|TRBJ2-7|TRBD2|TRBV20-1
CSARGSSGTPHEQYF
TGCAGTGCTAGGGGTTCTAGCGGAACCCCCCACGAGCAGTACTTC
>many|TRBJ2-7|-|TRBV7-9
CASSSSDRTYEQYF
TGTGCCAGCAGCTCCTCAGACAGAACCTACGAGCAGTACTTC
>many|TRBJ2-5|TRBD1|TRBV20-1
CSARDGTGVWETQYF
TGCAGTGCTAGGGACGGGACAGGGGTTTGGGAGACCCAGTACTTC
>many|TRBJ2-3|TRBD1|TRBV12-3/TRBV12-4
CASSPRDREGTDTQYF
TGTGCCAGCAGTCCCCGGGACAGGGAAGGAACAGATACGCAGTATTTT
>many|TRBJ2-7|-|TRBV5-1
CASSLGQGFDEQYF
TGCGCCAGCAGCTTGGGGCAGGGATTCGACGAGCAGTACTTC
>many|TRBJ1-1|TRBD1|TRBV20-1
CSARDGWSGGVDTEAFF
TGCAGTGCTAGAGATGGATGGTCAGGGGGCGTGGACACTGAAGCTTTCTTT
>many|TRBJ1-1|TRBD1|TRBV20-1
CSAFRDSNTEAFF
TGCAGTGCTTTCCGGGACAGTAACACTGAAGCTTTCTTT
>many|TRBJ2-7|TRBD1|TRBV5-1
CASSDGQGVRYEQYF
TGCGCCAGCAGTGACGGACAGGGTGTACGGTACGAGCAGTACTTC